Listed below are T cell receptor beta chains from one sample, sequenced in a study of T-cell reconstitution after alpha-beta-depleted transplantation in children. TCRdb fed the PCR reads into MiXCR, producing one record per CDR3 protein. The sample shows 100,000 or so distinct CDR3 sequences, less than 15% of them seen only once. Sequenced material: PBMCs from the stem cell graft donor, taken from the stem cell graft. The receptors here all came from a human donor who donated a stem cell graft to a child with inherited bone marrow failure. Both conserved end residues are part of each CDR3. The D gene is left open where the match is weak. For some rows the clone size is stated as once, few or many, or as a class when expanded; others skip it.

TRBJ2-1 | TRBD2 | few | TRBV7-9 | TGTGCCAGCAGCTTCGGACTAGCGGATATCAATGAGCAGTTCTTC | CASSFGLADINEQFF
TRBJ2-7 | NA | NA | TRBV27 | TGTGCCAGCAGTTTGCAGGGCCATACCTACGAGCAGTACTTC | CASSLQGHTYEQYF
TRBJ2-1 | NA | many | TRBV7-9 | TGTGCCAGCAGTCGAAGGACGGCCGAGCAGTTCTTC | CASSRRTAEQFF
TRBJ1-4 | NA | few | TRBV20-1 | TGCAGTGCTAGAGACCCGACAGTCCGGGGGGCTAATGAAAAACTGTTTTTT | CSARDPTVRGANEKLFF
TRBJ2-7 | NA | many | TRBV12-3/TRBV12-4 | TGTGCCACCCCAATCACTAGACCGGACTACGAGCAGTACTTC | CATPITRPDYEQYF
TRBJ2-1 | TRBD2 | once | TRBV6-2/TRBV6-3 | TGTGCCAGCAGTTCCGGTCTAGCGGCCGGGGATGAGCAGTTCTTC | CASSSGLAAGDEQFF
TRBJ2-1 | NA | many | TRBV4-3 | TGCGCCAGCAGCCCCAAGAGCGGGCGACCAACCCATGAGCAGTTCTTC | CASSPKSGRPTHEQFF
TRBJ2-5 | TRBD2 | many | TRBV20-1 | TGCAGGGTGGGAGGGCTAGTTTTAGAGGAGACCCAGTACTTC | CRVGGLVLEETQYF
TRBJ2-7 | TRBD2 | many | TRBV25-1 | TGTGCCAGCAGCCGAGGCCCTTTGAGACTAGCGGGGGTCGAGCAGTACTTC | CASSRGPLRLAGVEQYF
TRBJ2-7 | NA | once | TRBV6-2/TRBV6-3 | TGTGCCAGCAGCCTTCAGTCCTACGAGCAGTACTTC | CASSLQSYEQYF
TRBJ2-2 | TRBD1 | many | TRBV10-3 | TGTGCCATCAGTGCGCAGGGGGCGGCGAACACCGGGGAGCTGTTTTTT | CAISAQGAANTGELFF
TRBJ2-3 | TRBD1 | many | TRBV5-5 | TGTGCCAGCAGCTTTGGACAGGGGGCGGTGACAGATACGCAGTATTTT | CASSFGQGAVTDTQYF
TRBJ2-7 | TRBD2 | NA | TRBV11-2 | TGTGCCAGCAGTTCGGGACTAGGGTCCTACGAGCAGTACTTC | CASSSGLGSYEQYF
TRBJ2-7 | NA | NA | TRBV20-1 | TGCAGTGCTAGCGGGCAATACGAGCAGTACTTC | CSASGQYEQYF
TRBJ2-1 | TRBD2 | many | TRBV19 | TGTGCCAGTAGTATAGTGCCGGGACTAGATTACAATGAGCAGTTCTTC | CASSIVPGLDYNEQFF
TRBJ2-1 | TRBD2 | many | TRBV9 | TGTGCCAGCAGCGACCCTAGCGGGTACAATGAGCAGTTCTTC | CASSDPSGYNEQFF
TRBJ2-7 | TRBD1 | many | TRBV28 | TGTGCCAGCAGTTTATCCCCACCGGGACAGGCGACATACGAGCAGTACTTC | CASSLSPPGQATYEQYF
TRBJ2-6 | NA | many | TRBV5-6 | TGTGCCAGCAGCTTAGGTGTCTCTGGGGCCAACGTCCTGACTTTC | CASSLGVSGANVLTF
TRBJ1-2 | TRBD1 | few | TRBV9 | TGTGCCAGCAGCGTCCTTCACGGGACAGGGGTAGCTGGCTACACCTTC | CASSVLHGTGVAGYTF
TRBJ2-1 | NA | many | TRBV5-1 | TGCGCCAGCAGCTTTCCGGACTACAATGAGCAGTTCTTC | CASSFPDYNEQFF
TRBJ2-7 | TRBD1 | few | TRBV5-6 | TGTGCCAGCAGCTTTGACAGGGACGAGCAGTACTTC | CASSFDRDEQYF
TRBJ2-5 | NA | few | TRBV20-1 | TGCAGTGCTAGATTCGGGGTCAGTCAAGAGACCCAGTACTTC | CSARFGVSQETQYF
TRBJ2-2 | NA | many | TRBV29-1 | TGCAGCGTTGAAGATGACGCCCGGGAGCTGTTTTTT | CSVEDDARELFF
TRBJ2-1 | NA | NA | TRBV18 | TGTGCCAGCTCACCCCTAGGAGTAGACTCCTACAATGAGCAGTTCTTC | CASSPLGVDSYNEQFF
TRBJ1-3 | NA | many | TRBV10-3 | TGTGCCATCAGCGGGACCCAGAGGGGAAACACCATATATTTT | CAISGTQRGNTIYF
TRBJ1-1 | TRBD1 | many | TRBV5-6 | TGTGCCAGCAGCTTTCCGACAGGGCGTGAAGCTTTCTTT | CASSFPTGREAFF
TRBJ2-7 | TRBD1 | many | TRBV5-1 | TGCGCCAGCAGCGCCTCGACAGGGTTAGAGCAGTACTTC | CASSASTGLEQYF
TRBJ2-7 | NA | many | TRBV7-9 | TGTGCCAGCAGCTTAGGTAACACATCCCACTACGAGCAGTACTTC | CASSLGNTSHYEQYF
TRBJ1-5 | NA | many | TRBV20-1 | TGCAGTGCTATGGAAACAGGCTATAGCAATCAGCCCCAGCATTTT | CSAMETGYSNQPQHF
TRBJ2-7 | NA | many | TRBV7-2 | TGTGCCAGCAGCTCTGTTCGGGTATACGAGCAGTACTTC | CASSSVRVYEQYF
TRBJ1-1 | NA | many | TRBV10-3 | TGTGCCATCAGTGAGGTACAGGGAGAGACTGAAGCTTTCTTT | CAISEVQGETEAFF
TRBJ1-2 | TRBD1 | NA | TRBV12-3/TRBV12-4 | TGTGCCAGCAGTCCCCAAACAGGGGACTATGGCTACACCTTC | CASSPQTGDYGYTF
TRBJ2-5 | NA | many | TRBV5-1 | TGCGCCAGCAGCTTGCGCAGCTACCAAGAGACCCAGTACTTC | CASSLRSYQETQYF
TRBJ2-2 | NA | many | TRBV12-3/TRBV12-4 | TGTGCCAGCAGTTTCCCCGGAGGGGAGCTGTTTTTT | CASSFPGGELFF
TRBJ1-2 | NA | many | TRBV12-3/TRBV12-4 | TGTGCCAGCAGTCTGGCAGGTGGCTACACCTTC | CASSLAGGYTF
TRBJ2-1 | NA | NA | TRBV2 | TGTGCCAGCATAACCGGGGACGGGAGTACCTACAATGAGCAGTTCTTC | CASITGDGSTYNEQFF
TRBJ1-1 | NA | NA | TRBV7-2 | TGTGCCAGCAGCTTTATCCGGGACGGTGAAGCTTTCTTT | CASSFIRDGEAFF
TRBJ2-5 | NA | few | TRBV20-1 | TGCAGTGCTAGGTGGGGACAAGAGACCCAGTACTTC | CSARWGQETQYF
TRBJ1-2 | TRBD1 | many | TRBV9 | TGTGCCAGCAGCGCCCCCGGGACAGGGTACGGCTACACCTTC | CASSAPGTGYGYTF
TRBJ2-6 | TRBD1 | many | TRBV27 | TGTGCCAGCAGCCCGGCAGGGGGCTCTGGGGCCAACGTCCTGACTTTC | CASSPAGGSGANVLTF
TRBJ1-1 | NA | many | TRBV11-1 | TGTGCCAGCAGAACACACAGGAACACTGAAGCTTTCTTT | CASRTHRNTEAFF
TRBJ2-7 | NA | many | TRBV5-1 | TGCGCCAGCAGCTGGGGGTACGCGACCTACGAGCAGTACTTC | CASSWGYATYEQYF
TRBJ2-7 | NA | many | TRBV7-9 | TGTGCCAGCAGCTCGGGGCACATCTCCTACGAGCAGTACTTC | CASSSGHISYEQYF
TRBJ2-1 | TRBD2 | many | TRBV7-3 | TGTGCCAGCAGCTTATTAGGACTAGAGTACGATGAGCAGTTCTTC | CASSLLGLEYDEQFF
TRBJ2-3 | TRBD2 | many | TRBV4-2 | TGTGCCAGCAGCCAAGATAGTCCAGCGGGAATCACAGATACGCAGTATTTT | CASSQDSPAGITDTQYF
TRBJ2-3 | TRBD2 | few | TRBV7-9 | TGTGCCAGCAGCTTACGGCTAGCGGGAGTATCAGATACGCAGTATTTT | CASSLRLAGVSDTQYF
TRBJ2-3 | NA | NA | TRBV5-4 | TGTGCCAGCAGCTTGGTCGGGCCTCTCACAGATACGCAGTATTTT | CASSLVGPLTDTQYF
TRBJ2-2 | NA | few | TRBV20-1 | TGCAGTGCTAGAGGGCCCGAAGTCGGCATCACCGGGGAGCTGTTTTTT | CSARGPEVGITGELFF
TRBJ2-1 | TRBD2 | few | TRBV29-1 | TGCAGCGTTGAAGATCAAGTGGCGGGGGGGCCGGGTGAGCAGTTCTTC | CSVEDQVAGGPGEQFF
TRBJ2-3 | TRBD2 | many | TRBV7-9 | TGTGCCAGCAGCTCTTCACTAGCGGGGAGCACAGATACGCAGTATTTT | CASSSSLAGSTDTQYF
TRBJ2-7 | TRBD1 | many | TRBV28 | TGTGCCAGCAGAGAGGGACAGGGGGCTCAAGGGCAGTACTTC | CASREGQGAQGQYF
TRBJ2-5 | TRBD2 | NA | TRBV2 | TGTGCCAGCACGAAGGGTAGCGGGGCCCACCAAGAGACCCAGTACTTC | CASTKGSGAHQETQYF